This entry lists 20 T cell receptor beta chains sequenced from one sample in a study of Graves' ophthalmopathy and Graves' hyperthyroidism. Researchers took RNA transcripts and amplified TCR beta CDR3 regions from them. First-round RT-PCR employed HTBI primers, with a second-round multiplex PCR after it. One entry per CDR3 protein results from TCRdb running MiXCR on the multiplex PCR reads. The data hold 500,000 to 700,000 distinct CDR3 sequences, with 20% to 25% observed a single time. Sequencing input: peripheral blood. The receptors were gathered from a woman between 18 and 29 years old with stable Graves' hyperthyroidism. Some clones in this sample may be carry-over from other donors' samples.

This clonotype was observed a handful of times. Given a much more abundant clone one base away, this may be a read error. The chain recombines TRBV6-2 or TRBV6-3 with TRBJ2-7; D might be TRBD1 (6 bases). Germline assignment: CDR1 MNHEY and CDR2 SVGEGT. Trimming removed 6 bases at V and 5 bases at J, with 11 bases between. This CDR3 is 12 amino acids long. CDR3 nucleotides: TGTGCCAGCAGCCCCGGACAGAACGAGCAGTACTTC. It yields the protein CASSPGQNEQYF.

The chain is built from TRBV6-1 and TRBJ2-7; 7 bases fit TRBD2. The length of the CDR3 is 12 residues. The J segment lost 7 bases and the V segment lost 5 bases, leaving 5 bases of the junction unmatched. In germline, CDR1 is MNHNS, CDR2 SASEGT. The CDR3 sequence is CASSLAVEEQYF. The CDR3 DNA sequence: TGTGCCAGCAGTCTAGCGGTCGAGGAGCAGTACTTC.

This clonotype was recorded many times. The chain combines TRBV6-5 with TRBJ2-7, with TRBD2 identical over 8 bases. Germline CDR1 MNHEY, CDR2 SVGAGI. V lost 4 bases to trimming and J lost 0 bases; unmatched junction nucleotides: 5. The CDR3 runs to 15 residues. The CDR3, as DNA: TGTGCCAGCAGTTCTACTAGCGGACCCTCCTACGAGCAGTACTTC. It is translated as CASSSTSGPSYEQYF.

This clonotype was found a few times. This chain joins TRBV20-1 and TRBJ2-2; D remains ambiguous. CDR3 size: 13 residues. Germline assignment: CDR1 DFQATT and CDR2 SNEGSKA (reference sequence). V was trimmed by 6 bases and J by 2 bases, leaving 10 bases between them. CDR3 amino acids: CSAKEINTGELFF. CDR3 sequence (DNA): TGCAGTGCAAAAGAGATAAACACCGGGGAGCTGTTTTTT.

This clonotype was seen repeatedly, ten times or more. The chain links TRBV20-1 to TRBJ1-2, with TRBD1 matching 9 bases. The ends lost 2 bases at V and 4 bases at J; junction bases unmatched: 14. The CDR3 spans 17 residues. Germline assignment: CDR1 DFQATT and CDR2 SNEGSKA (reference sequence). Here the CDR3 reads CSARSDSDRGPVYGYTF. The CDR3 nucleotides are TGCAGTGCTAGATCTGATTCGGACAGGGGACCCGTCTATGGCTACACCTTC.

V is TRBV30 and J is TRBJ2-7; a weak D match, TRBD1 (6 bases). CDR1 is GTSNPN, CDR2 SVGIG, per germline (reference sequence). V lost 3 bases to trimming and J lost 5 bases, with 17 bases between them. This CDR3 comprises 14 residues. CDR3 region: CAWSPHSGHHEQYF. CDR3 DNA sequence: TGTGCCTGGAGCCCTCACTCGGGACACCACGAGCAGTACTTC.

There are many counts of this clonotype. The rearrangement uses TRBV12-3 or TRBV12-4 and TRBJ2-7; 9 bases match TRBD1. V shed 6 bases and J 7 bases; nucleotides not matched to a gene: 13. The CDR3 length is 15 residues. CDR3 DNA sequence: TGTGCCAGCAGACCCGGGACAGGGACTTCTCGAGAGCAGTACTTC. Translated, it gives CASRPGTGTSREQYF.

This clonotype was detected only a few times. The chain is built from TRBV7-9 and TRBJ2-5; TRBD2 agrees at 7 bases. Germline CDR1 and CDR2: SEHNR and FQNEAQ (reference sequence). CDR3 length: 13 residues. The trim removed 5 bases at V and 5 bases at J, leaving 5 bases unmatched. In DNA, the CDR3 is TGTGCCAGCAGCGGGAGGGCCGAGGAGACCCAGTACTTC. The encoded protein is CASSGRAEETQYF.

At least ten counts were recorded for this clonotype. At one end, the junction sequence differs from germline, possibly due to a read error. The chain couples TRBV19 to TRBJ1-1; 8 bases agree with TRBD1. The CDR3 runs to 14 residues. CDR1 LNHDA and CDR2 SQIVND come from the germline V gene (reference sequence). The CDR3 nucleotides are TGTGCCAATAGTACTTCGACAGGGGTCACTGAAGCTTTCTTT. The encoded protein is CANSTSTGVTEAFF.

This clonotype was observed many times. V is TRBV28 and J is TRBJ1-5; D gene uncertain. The CDR3 spans 13 residues. Germline lookup yields CDR1 MDHEN and CDR2 SYDVKM. Trimming cost V 6 bases and J 3 bases, with 9 bases left between them. CDR3 in DNA: TGTGCCAGCAGGGGAGAGCTCAATCAGCCCCAGCATTTT. It yields the protein CASRGELNQPQHF.

Ten or more counts support this clonotype. The gene calls are TRBV30 and TRBJ1-1, with 8 bases identical to TRBD1. CDR1 and CDR2 from the germline V gene are GTSNPN and SVGIG (reference sequence). V trimming: 3 bases; J trimming: 1 base; junction bases outside the gene matches: 16. The length of the CDR3 is 18 residues. The CDR3 sequence is CAWSLSRVVQGENTEAFF. The CDR3 DNA sequence: TGTGCCTGGAGCCTAAGCCGGGTTGTACAGGGGGAGAACACTGAAGCTTTCTTT.

This clonotype came up many times. V and J are TRBV27 and TRBJ1-2; D is perhaps TRBD1 (5 bases). The CDR3 is 15 amino acids. V lost 6 bases and J 4 bases, leaving 18 bases between the germline ends. Germline loops: CDR1 MNHEY, CDR2 SMNVEV (reference sequence). For the CDR3, the DNA is TGTGCCAGCAGACCACAGTTCAGGGCGGCCTATGGCTACACCTTC. Translating it yields CASRPQFRAAYGYTF.

This clonotype has at least ten counts. The chain is built from TRBV7-2 and TRBJ1-5; 7 nucleotides agree with TRBD1. The CDR3 runs 14 residues. With V trimmed by 5 bases and J by 1 base, 2 bases remained unmatched. Germline V lookup: CDR1 SGHTA, CDR2 FQGNSA. The CDR3 DNA follows: TGTGCCAGCAGCCCACAGGGGAGCAATCAGCCCCAGCATTTT. Translated: CASSPQGSNQPQHF.

This clonotype was observed many times. V is TRBV6-5 and J is TRBJ2-7; D perhaps matches TRBD1 (5 bases). This CDR3 spans 13 amino acids. Germline-derived CDR1 and CDR2 are MNHEY and SVGAGI. V shed 4 bases and J shed 3 bases, with 10 bases lying between them. The CDR3 nucleotides are TGTGCCAGCAGTTCGTCGGACATCTACGAGCAGTACTTC. It translates to CASSSSDIYEQYF.

The chain couples TRBV28 to TRBJ2-5; TRBD1 aligns across 8 bases. The CDR3 extends over 17 amino acids. The trim removed 4 bases at V and 2 bases at J, leaving 12 bases unmatched. The germline CDR1 and CDR2 sequences are MDHEN and SYDVKM. CDR3 in DNA: TGTGCCAGCAGTTCCCTCGGACAGGGCGAAGTACAAGAGACCCAGTACTTC. Encoded protein: CASSSLGQGEVQETQYF.

This clonotype was counted ten times or more. CDR3 coding DNA: TGCAGCGTTGAGGACCGACTAGCGGGGACACAAGAGACCCAGTACTTC. Amino acids: CSVEDRLAGTQETQYF. The chain carries TRBV29-1 and TRBJ2-5, with 11 nucleotides matching TRBD2. Germline V lookup: CDR1 SQVTM, CDR2 ANQGSEA. This CDR3 has 16 residues. J gave up 2 bases and V 3 bases, and 8 bases lay outside the gene matches.

This clonotype was seen many times. The chain links TRBV28 to TRBJ1-1; D call uncertain. Germline V gene data show CDR1 as MDHEN and CDR2 as SYDVKM. The CDR3 runs to 13 residues. Trimming took off 10 bases at V and 0 bases at J, with 12 bases between the two ends. The DNA of the CDR3 is TGTGCCACCCAGGACCCTTTGAACACTGAAGCTTTCTTT. It codes for CATQDPLNTEAFF. Drawing the rest from reference TRBV28 and TRBJ1-1, the complete variable domain is DVKVTQSSRYLVKRTGEKVFLECVQDMDHENMFWYRQDPGLGLRLIYFSYDVKMKEKGDIPEGYSVSREKKERFSLILESASTNQTSMYLCATQDPLNTEAFFGQGTRLTVV.

J is TRBJ1-2 and V is TRBV29-1, with TRBD1 matching 7 bases. The CDR3 is 15 amino acids. The trim removed 6 bases at V and 4 bases at J, leaving 14 bases unmatched. CDR1 SQVTM and CDR2 ANQGSEA come from the germline V gene. In nucleotides, the CDR3 is TGCAGCGTGGACGATAGGTCAGGGGGGAGCTATGGCTACACCTTC. Its translation: CSVDDRSGGSYGYTF.

This clonotype came up a few times. The rearrangement joins TRBV6-2 or TRBV6-3 to TRBJ1-5; D unclear. The CDR3 totals 14 residues. V lost 9 bases, J lost 2 bases, and 14 bases lay in between. The germline V gene encodes CDR1 MNHEY and CDR2 SVGEGT. The CDR3 spells CASARGYGNQPQHF. The CDR3 region has the DNA TGTGCCAGTGCACGGGGTTACGGCAATCAGCCCCAGCATTTT.

This clonotype occurred many times. The chain employs TRBV29-1 and TRBJ1-2; tentatively, D is TRBD1 (6 bases). From germline, CDR1 is SQVTM and CDR2 ANQGSEA. This CDR3 is 12 amino acids long. The V end lost 3 bases, the J end lost 8 bases, and 13 bases lay between the germline ends. In DNA, the CDR3 is TGCAGCGTTGAGGGCGGGGGGCGAGGCTACACCTTC. This sequence encodes CSVEGGGRGYTF.